This T cell receptor beta chain was captured in a study of T cell responses to AZD1222 COVID-19 vaccine. Trimming pared 0 bases from V and 4 bases from J, leaving 16 bases between. CDR3 length: 16 amino acids. CDR1 LGHDT and CDR2 YNNKEL come from the germline V gene (reference sequence). Using immunoSEQ multiplex PCR, the repertoire was profiled, and TCRdb retains in-frame clones only, with some absent. The sample yields approximately 120,000 clones, 80% to 90% seen once. J is TRBJ2-7 and V is TRBV3-1 (or the pseudogene TRBV3-2); tentative D call: TRBD2 (6 bases). This sequence originates from an adult who received the AZD1222 COVID-19 vaccine. Specimen: peripheral blood, collected 28 days after the second AZD1222 dose. CDR3 DNA sequence: TGTGCCAGCAGCCAAGACGCAGCCCCAGGAGGGTACGAGCAGTACTTC. Protein product: CASSQDAAPGGYEQYF.